The source of this T cell receptor beta chain is a study of cytomegalovirus exposure and HLA in healthy donors. The study, taken as a whole, reports: Later analysis identified over 15,000 TCR beta sequences associated with HLA alleles, using a false discovery rate threshold of 0.05. In vitro, a few CMV-associated chains proved specific for CMV antigens.

The PCR contained 60 Vbeta and 13 Jbeta primers. Sequenced by immunoSEQ multiplex PCR; TCRdb stores in-frame clones only, minus some. The table includes roughly 89,000 clones, 80% detected once. Trimming took off 3 bases at V and 2 bases at J, with 13 bases between the two ends. CDR3 size: 15 residues. CDR1 is LNHDA and CDR2 is SQIVND in the germline V gene (reference sequence). This clone was seen a single time. The antigen is unknown. Sequencing was performed on PBMCs. The origin of this receptor is a man aged 18-30 years in good health and CMV-seronegative. This rearrangement joins TRBV19 to TRBJ1-1; weak D call: TRBD1 (5 bases). The CDR3 nucleotides read TGTGCCAGTAGTATCACAACAAGGGGAAACACTGAAGCTTTCTTT. The encoded protein is CASSITTRGNTEAFF.